A single sample is the source of the 5 T cell receptor beta chains below, sequenced in a study of T cells in Graves' hyperthyroidism and ophthalmopathy. Amplified TCR beta CDR3 regions derived from RNA transcripts. Researchers ran a first-round RT-PCR on the TCR CDR3 using the HTBI primer set. TCRdb recomputed calls from the multiplex PCR reads with MiXCR, one row per CDR3 protein. The data hold roughly 330,000 distinct CDR3 sequences, with around 16% observed a single time. Material: blood. Receptor source: a man aged 25-45 years with Graves' hyperthyroidism.

This clonotype occurred many times. J is TRBJ2-7 and V is TRBV28; 7 bases line up with TRBD2. The CDR3 runs to 15 residues. The ends lost 5 bases at V and 6 bases at J; junction bases unmatched: 13. CDR1 is MDHEN, CDR2 SYDVKM, per germline. The CDR3 loop is CASSQRDYVSLEQYF. In nucleotides, the CDR3 is TGTGCCAGCAGTCAACGGGACTACGTCTCTCTCGAGCAGTACTTC.

The chain links TRBV7-9 to TRBJ2-5; D is perhaps TRBD2 (5 bases). V was cut by 0 bases and J by 0 bases, with 11 bases left in between. Germline V gene sequence: CDR1 SEHNR, CDR2 FQNEAQ (reference sequence). The CDR3 sequence is 16 residues long. The CDR3 DNA reads TGTGCCAGCAGCTTAGCGCACCCGGGGTACCAAGAGACCCAGTACTTC. It encodes CASSLAHPGYQETQYF.

This clonotype was counted many times. The chain has TRBV20-1 and TRBJ2-3, with 15 bases matching TRBD2. Germline trimming cut 5 bases from V and 0 bases from J; bases unmatched to any gene: 3. CDR3 length equals 16 residues. Per the germline V gene, CDR1 is DFQATT and CDR2 is SNEGSKA (reference sequence). CDR3 amino acids: CSAPGTSGGSTDTQYF. DNA of the CDR3: TGCAGTGCTCCCGGGACTAGCGGGGGGAGCACAGATACGCAGTATTTT.

This clonotype was picked up many times. CDR3 protein: CASSTGTATYNEQFF. DNA for the CDR3: TGTGCCAGCTCAACCGGGACAGCGACCTACAATGAGCAGTTCTTC. The chain links TRBV18 to TRBJ2-1, with 7 bases identical to TRBD1. Germline assignment: CDR1 KGHSH and CDR2 LQKENI. CDR3 length: 15 residues. After removal of 5 bases from V and 2 bases from J, the junction contained 6 bases not matched to a gene.

The genes are TRBV7-3 and TRBJ2-1, with D maybe TRBD1 (5 bases). The CDR3 is 15 residues long. Germline values: CDR1 SGHTA, CDR2 FQGTGA. The V end lost 5 bases, the J end lost 4 bases, and 15 bases lay between the germline ends. This CDR3 is CASSLRQSSYNEQFF. DNA of the CDR3: TGTGCCAGCAGCCTCAGACAGTCGTCGTACAATGAGCAGTTCTTC.